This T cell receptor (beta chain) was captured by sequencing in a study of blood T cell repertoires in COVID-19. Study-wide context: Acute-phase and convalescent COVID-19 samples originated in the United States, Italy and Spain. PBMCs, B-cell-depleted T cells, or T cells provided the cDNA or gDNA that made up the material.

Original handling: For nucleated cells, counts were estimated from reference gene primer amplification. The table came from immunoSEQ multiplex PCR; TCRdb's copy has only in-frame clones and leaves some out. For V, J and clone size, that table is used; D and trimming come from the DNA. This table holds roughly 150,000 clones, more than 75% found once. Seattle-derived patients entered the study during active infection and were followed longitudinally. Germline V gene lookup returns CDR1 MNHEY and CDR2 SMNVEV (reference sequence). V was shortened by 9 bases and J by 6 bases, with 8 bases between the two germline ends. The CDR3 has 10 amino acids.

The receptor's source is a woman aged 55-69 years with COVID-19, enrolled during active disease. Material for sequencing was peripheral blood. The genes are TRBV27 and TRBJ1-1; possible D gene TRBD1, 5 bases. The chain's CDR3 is CARPGAEAFF. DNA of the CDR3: TGTGCCAGGCCGGGGGCTGAAGCTTTCTTT.